Sequencing of this T cell receptor (beta chain) was carried out in a study of cytomegalovirus exposure and HLA in healthy donors. The PCR employed 60 Vbeta primers together with 13 Jbeta primers. Sequenced by immunoSEQ multiplex PCR; TCRdb stores in-frame clones only, minus some. The data show about 140,000 clones, with around 80% seen just once and roughly 3.4% held by the top ten. The junction had 12 bases not matched to a gene; V was cut back by 5 bases and J by 5 bases. This CDR3 has 16 amino acids. The germline CDR1 and CDR2 sequences are SGHTA and FQGNSA. The clonotype was recovered from a man younger than 30 in good health and CMV-seropositive. The sample taken for sequencing was PBMCs. The rearrangement joins TRBV7-2 to TRBJ2-7; 10 bases line up with TRBD1. The CDR3 coding sequence is TGTGCCAGCAGCCCCCCTCGGGGACAGGGGAAGGACGAGCAGTACTTC. It yields the protein CASSPPRGQGKDEQYF.